The sequence of this T cell receptor beta chain was determined in a study of breast tumors, draining lymph nodes, adjacent tissues. Whole-study findings and limits: Tumor and nontumor repertoires were significantly more similar in luminal-like than in basal-like breast cancer. Tumor TCR diversity was below lymph nodes but above nontumor tissue. That most tumor T cells come from lymph nodes remained unproven.

This clonotype was seen ten or more times. The antigen is not known. A single base separates this from a much larger clone, so it may be a read error. Breast cancer patients provided tissue from their axillary draining lymph nodes. TCRdb called the multiplex PCR reads again in MiXCR, with one record for every CDR3 protein. This sample has 120,000 to 150,000 distinct CDR3 sequences; around a third occur once, and the top ten carry roughly 2.2%. The V gene's germline CDR1 is DFQATT and CDR2 SNEGSKA (reference sequence). The CDR3 totals 14 residues. Trimming left V 5 bases short and J 6 bases short, with 20 bases between.

Specimen: axillary lymph node tissue. The sequence was collected from a female donor with breast cancer. Some clones in this sample may be carry-over from other donors' samples. The chain couples TRBV20-1 to TRBJ2-7, with D tentatively TRBD1 or TRBD2 (5 bases each). The CDR3 DNA is TGCAGTGCTTATACCGGGACGCATACCTCCGAGCAGTACTTC. It codes for CSAYTGTHTSEQYF.